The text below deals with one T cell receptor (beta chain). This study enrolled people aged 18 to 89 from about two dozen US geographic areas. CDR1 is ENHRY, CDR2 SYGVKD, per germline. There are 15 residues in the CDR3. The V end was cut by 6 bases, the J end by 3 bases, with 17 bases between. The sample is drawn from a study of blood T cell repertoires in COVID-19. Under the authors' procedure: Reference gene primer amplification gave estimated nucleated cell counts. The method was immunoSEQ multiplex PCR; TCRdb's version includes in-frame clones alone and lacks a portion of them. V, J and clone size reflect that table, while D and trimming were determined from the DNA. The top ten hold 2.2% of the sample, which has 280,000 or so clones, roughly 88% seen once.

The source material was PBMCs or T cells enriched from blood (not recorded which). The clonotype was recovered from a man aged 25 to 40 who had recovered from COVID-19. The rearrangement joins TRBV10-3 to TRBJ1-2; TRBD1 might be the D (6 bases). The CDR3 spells CAIRVSGARYYGYTF. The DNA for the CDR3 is TGTGCCATCAGGGTTTCAGGGGCTAGGTACTATGGCTACACCTTC.